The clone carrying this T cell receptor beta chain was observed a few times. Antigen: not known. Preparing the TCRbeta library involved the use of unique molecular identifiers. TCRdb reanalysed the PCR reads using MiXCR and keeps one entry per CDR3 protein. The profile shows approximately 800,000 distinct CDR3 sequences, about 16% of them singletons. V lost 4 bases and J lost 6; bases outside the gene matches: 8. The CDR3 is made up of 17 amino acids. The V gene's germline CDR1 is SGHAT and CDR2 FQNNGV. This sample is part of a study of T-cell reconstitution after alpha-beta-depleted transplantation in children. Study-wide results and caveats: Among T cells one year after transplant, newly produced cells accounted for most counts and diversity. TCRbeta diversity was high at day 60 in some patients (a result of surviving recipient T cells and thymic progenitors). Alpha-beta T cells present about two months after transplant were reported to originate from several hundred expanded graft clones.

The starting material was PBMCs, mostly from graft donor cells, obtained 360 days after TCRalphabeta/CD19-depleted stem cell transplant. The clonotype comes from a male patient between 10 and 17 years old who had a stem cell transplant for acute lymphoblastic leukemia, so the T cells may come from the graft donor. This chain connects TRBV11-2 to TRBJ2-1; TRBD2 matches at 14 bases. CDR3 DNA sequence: TGTGCCAGCAGCTCCCTTCGGACTAGCGGGAGGATCAATGAGCAGTTCTTC. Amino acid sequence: CASSSLRTSGRINEQFF.